This entry lists 29 T cell receptor beta chains sequenced from one sample in a study of blood T cell repertoires in COVID-19. This table comes from immunoSEQ multiplex PCR, and its TCRdb copy is limited to in-frame clones, with some not included. In the table there are roughly 230,000 clones, 80% to 85% of which are singletons. The source material was PBMCs or T cells enriched from blood (not recorded which). The receptors stem from a man in his fifties who had recovered from COVID-19.

The chain is built from TRBV5-5 and TRBJ2-2; TRBD1 matches 9 bases. This CDR3 is 16 amino acids long. The germline gives CDR1 SGHKS, CDR2 YYEKEE (reference sequence). J lost 5 bases, V lost 3 bases, and 8 bases had no gene match. The CDR3 nucleotides are TGTGCCAGCAGCTCGGGATTGGGACAGGGAACCGGGGAGCTGTTTTTT. Translating gives CASSSGLGQGTGELFF.

The chain employs TRBV5-1 and TRBJ2-5; TRBD2 aligns across 7 bases. V was clipped by 2 bases and J by 5 bases; unmatched bases: 12. Germline V gives CDR1 SGHRS, CDR2 YFSETQ. The length of the CDR3 is 16 residues. The CDR3 is CASSFPPRTSLETQYF. DNA of the CDR3: TGCGCCAGCAGCTTCCCTCCCAGGACTAGTTTGGAGACCCAGTACTTC.

The chain has TRBV9 and TRBJ2-7, with TRBD2 identical over 8 bases. The trim removed 3 bases at V and 5 bases at J, leaving 16 bases unmatched. The CDR3 is 17 amino acids. Germline loops: CDR1 SGDLS, CDR2 YYNGEE. CDR3 DNA sequence: TGTGCCAGCAGCGCCGGACTTCGGACTAGCATCCCCCACGAGCAGTACTTC. Translating gives CASSAGLRTSIPHEQYF.

This chain connects TRBV19 to TRBJ1-2; D gene ambiguous. V was trimmed by 5 bases and J by 4 bases, leaving 11 bases between them. Germline V CDR1 and CDR2: LNHDA, SQIVND (reference sequence). There are 13 residues in the CDR3. The CDR3 nucleotides are TGTGCCAGTAGTGTGGCGCGCGGCTATGGCTACACCTTC. Protein product: CASSVARGYGYTF.

The chain employs TRBV18 and TRBJ1-1; D may be TRBD1 (6 bases). Germline loops: CDR1 KGHSH, CDR2 LQKENI. The V gene lost 2 bases and the J gene lost 4 bases, with 17 bases spanning the gap. There are 16 residues in the CDR3. CDR3 amino acids: CASSPNIWGPGTEAFF. DNA of the CDR3: TGTGCCAGCTCACCAAATATTTGGGGGCCAGGCACTGAAGCTTTCTTT.

V usage is TRBV6-5 and J usage is TRBJ2-7; tentatively, D is TRBD2 (5 bases). The V end lost 5 bases, the J end lost 1 base, and 15 bases lay between the germline ends. Germline V gene lookup returns CDR1 MNHEY and CDR2 SVGAGI. This CDR3 contains 15 residues. The CDR3 reads CASSNPYGESYEQYF. The DNA of the CDR3 is TGTGCCAGCAGTAACCCTTACGGGGAATCCTACGAGCAGTACTTC.

CDR3 protein: CACRTGSLNTEAFF. CDR3 bases: TGTGCCTGTCGAACAGGGTCATTGAACACTGAAGCTTTCTTT. The chain is built from TRBV30 and TRBJ1-1, with D maybe TRBD1 (6 bases). From germline, CDR1 is GTSNPN and CDR2 SVGIG (reference sequence). V shed 6 bases and J shed 0 bases, with 14 bases lying between them. The CDR3 runs 14 residues.

This chain connects TRBV25-1 to TRBJ2-2; 9 nucleotides line up with TRBD1. The CDR3 length is 16 residues. The junction had 5 bases not matched to a gene; V was cut back by 3 bases and J by 3 bases. From germline, CDR1 is MGHDK and CDR2 SYGVNS. The CDR3 DNA reads as TGTGCCAGCAGTGATCCGGGACAGGGAGACACCGGGGAGCTGTTTTTT. The encoded protein is CASSDPGQGDTGELFF.

V usage is TRBV2 and J usage is TRBJ1-2, with D perhaps matching TRBD1 (6 bases). Germline CDR1 reads SNHLY; CDR2 reads FYNNEI. V lost 7 bases and J 6 bases, leaving 15 bases between the germline ends. This CDR3 is built from 13 residues. This CDR3 is CASNLRDTDGYTF. In nucleotides, the CDR3 is TGTGCCAGCAACCTCCGGGACACCGATGGCTACACCTTC.

J is TRBJ1-1 and V is TRBV14; TRBD1 might be the D (5 bases). V was pared by 4 bases and J by 1 base, with 13 bases between. Germline V lookup: CDR1 SGHDN, CDR2 FVKESK. This CDR3 region has 15 residues. CDR3 coding DNA: TGTGCCAGCAGCCGCCATCAGGGAAGGAACACTGAAGCTTTCTTT. Encoded protein: CASSRHQGRNTEAFF.

The V and J genes are TRBV5-1 and TRBJ2-7; 9 positions match TRBD2. This CDR3 has 15 residues. Trimming took 4 bases from V and 5 from J; bases not matched to a gene: 10. Germline V gene sequence: CDR1 SGHRS, CDR2 YFSETQ. The CDR3 is CASSHIAGVVDEQYF. The CDR3 DNA reads as TGCGCCAGCAGCCACATAGCGGGAGTGGTCGACGAGCAGTACTTC.

The chain recombines TRBV5-1 with TRBJ1-2; 7 bases are a match to TRBD1. Trimming removed 4 bases from V and 3 bases from J; junction bases left unmatched: 6. Germline assignment: CDR1 SGHRS and CDR2 YFSETQ. CDR3 length: 14 residues. The CDR3 is CASSEDRPDYGYTF. As DNA, the CDR3 is TGCGCCAGCAGCGAGGACAGGCCTGACTATGGCTACACCTTC.

This clone appeared a few times. The chain links TRBV6-5 to TRBJ1-2; a possible D gene is TRBD1 (5 bases). Germline lookup yields CDR1 MNHEY and CDR2 SVGAGI. The V end lost 5 bases, the J end lost 3 bases, and 16 bases lay between the germline ends. The CDR3 contains 15 residues. The chain's CDR3 is CASSPGTSGDYGYTF. In DNA form, the CDR3 reads TGTGCCAGCAGTCCGGGGACTTCTGGGGACTATGGCTACACCTTC.

The chain couples TRBV5-6 to TRBJ1-3, with unresolved D. V lost 1 base to trimming and J lost 2 bases, with 10 bases between them. CDR3 size: 15 residues. Germline V CDR1 and CDR2: SGHDT, YYEEEE. CDR3: CASSLQGRAGNTIYF. The CDR3 DNA follows: TGTGCCAGCAGCTTGCAAGGGAGAGCTGGAAACACCATATATTTT. The variable domain in full, with the rest retrieved from reference TRBV5-6 and TRBJ1-3, is DAGVTQSPTHLIKTRGQQVTLRCSPKSGHDTVSWYQQALGQGPQFIFQYYEEEERQRGNFPDRFSGHQFPNYSSELNVNALLLGDSALYLCASSLQGRAGNTIYFGEGSWLTVV.

Only one count was recorded for this clone. The V gene is TRBV19, the J gene TRBJ2-7; 10 bases are a match to TRBD1. Unmatched junction bases numbered 9, after V lost 4 bases and J lost 3 bases. CDR1 and CDR2 (germline): LNHDA, SQIVND (reference sequence). This CDR3 contains 16 residues. The CDR3 sequence: CASSTGTGASNYEQYF. CDR3 nucleotide sequence: TGTGCCAGTAGTACTGGGACAGGGGCGTCTAACTACGAGCAGTACTTC.

This chain uses TRBV19 with TRBJ1-5; no firm D call. Germline values: CDR1 LNHDA, CDR2 SQIVND (reference sequence). The CDR3 has 16 amino acids. V lost 1 base and J 5 bases, leaving 15 bases between the germline ends. The CDR3 spells CASSIGGLRRDQPQHF. In DNA, the CDR3 is TGTGCCAGTAGTATAGGAGGTTTAAGGAGAGATCAGCCCCAGCATTTT.

The V gene is TRBV4-2, the J gene TRBJ2-1, with D perhaps TRBD1 (5 bases). Trimming cost V 1 base and J 4 bases, with 14 bases left between them. Germline V gene data show CDR1 as LGHNA and CDR2 as YNFKEQ. The CDR3 totals 16 residues. The CDR3 region is CASSQVSRDRYNEQFF. The CDR3, as DNA: TGTGCCAGCAGCCAAGTGTCCAGGGATAGATACAATGAGCAGTTCTTC.

The chain combines TRBV5-1 with TRBJ2-3, with 7 nucleotides matching TRBD1. V was clipped by 2 bases and J by 0 bases; unmatched bases: 3. The CDR3 sequence is 15 residues long. Germline loops: CDR1 SGHRS, CDR2 YFSETQ. This chain's CDR3 is CASSFQGQSTDTQYF. The CDR3 DNA reads TGCGCCAGCAGCTTTCAGGGACAGAGCACAGATACGCAGTATTTT.

V and J are TRBV18 and TRBJ1-2; the match to TRBD1 covers 9 bases. CDR3 size: 13 residues. The germline CDR1 and CDR2 sequences are KGHSH and LQKENI. V shed 6 bases and J 10 bases; nucleotides not matched to a gene: 9. The CDR3 sequence: CASSLGTGSDYTF. The CDR3, as DNA: TGTGCCAGCTCGCTCGGGACAGGGAGTGACTACACCTTC.

The rearrangement links TRBV4-1 to TRBJ2-7; 7 bases agree with TRBD2. The germline CDR1 and CDR2 sequences are MGHRA and YSYEKL. This CDR3 comprises 15 residues. The J segment lost 1 base and the V segment lost 0 bases, leaving 3 bases of the junction unmatched. CDR3: CASSQEPSGSYEQYF. The DNA for the CDR3 is TGCGCCAGCAGCCAAGAGCCTAGCGGATCCTACGAGCAGTACTTC.

This clone was counted a single time. V usage is TRBV28 and J usage is TRBJ2-1, with 9 bases aligning to TRBD1. The J segment lost 0 bases and the V segment lost 6 bases, leaving 6 bases of the junction unmatched. Germline V gives CDR1 MDHEN, CDR2 SYDVKM. The CDR3 is 16 amino acids. CDR3 sequence reads: CASRDRGASSYNEQFF. In DNA, the CDR3 is TGTGCCAGCAGAGACAGGGGGGCAAGCTCCTACAATGAGCAGTTCTTC. Full variable domain (remainder filled in from reference TRBV28 and TRBJ2-1): DVKVTQSSRYLVKRTGEKVFLECVQDMDHENMFWYRQDPGLGLRLIYFSYDVKMKEKGDIPEGYSVSREKKERFSLILESASTNQTSMYLCASRDRGASSYNEQFFGPGTRLTVL.

This chain joins TRBV18 and TRBJ1-2; no firm D call. The V end lost 6 bases, the J end lost 5 bases, and 16 bases lay between the germline ends. CDR1 is KGHSH and CDR2 is LQKENI in the germline V gene. CDR3 length: 14 residues. In nucleotides, the CDR3 is TGTGCCAGCTCCCCTATTGGAGGGCTTTATGGCTACACCTTC. Encoded protein: CASSPIGGLYGYTF.

The chain couples TRBV9 to TRBJ2-7, with 10 bases lining up with TRBD1. The CDR3 totals 15 residues. Germline CDR1 and CDR2: SGDLS and YYNGEE. The V gene end was trimmed by 4 bases and the J gene end by 8 bases; junction bases not matched to a gene: 12. The CDR3 spells CASSPRGDRGLQQYF. The CDR3 DNA sequence: TGTGCCAGCAGCCCCCGGGGAGACAGGGGGCTCCAGCAGTACTTC.

J is TRBJ2-5 and V is TRBV7-9; 15 nucleotides match TRBD2. CDR3 length: 18 residues. Germline CDR1 reads SEHNR; CDR2 reads FQNEAQ (reference sequence). V was clipped by 10 bases and J by 4 bases; unmatched bases: 16. The CDR3 is CATTLGGRTSGRVETQYF. CDR3 coding DNA: TGTGCCACCACCCTAGGGGGACGGACTAGCGGGAGGGTAGAGACCCAGTACTTC.

The rearrangement links TRBV29-1 to TRBJ2-5; 9 bases are a match to TRBD1. From germline, CDR1 is SQVTM and CDR2 ANQGSEA. V lost 8 bases and J lost 5; bases outside the gene matches: 12. The CDR3 has 14 amino acids. CDR3 amino acids: CSSSGTGILETQYF. DNA for the CDR3: TGCAGCTCCTCCGGGACAGGGATTTTGGAGACCCAGTACTTC.

This CDR3 reads CASRYTGTAFEAFF. Written as DNA, the CDR3 is TGTGCCAGTAGATACACCGGGACAGCCTTTGAAGCTTTCTTT. The chain combines TRBV19 with TRBJ1-1, with TRBD1 identical over 7 bases. V lost 6 bases and J lost 7; bases outside the gene matches: 11. CDR1 LNHDA and CDR2 SQIVND come from the germline V gene (reference sequence). The CDR3 consists of 14 residues.

This clone has more than one count but fewer than ten. This chain joins TRBV5-1 and TRBJ2-6; 7 bases are a match to TRBD1. With 4 bases clipped from V and 2 bases from J, the junction kept 9 bases outside the gene matches. CDR1 SGHRS and CDR2 YFSETQ come from the germline V gene. The CDR3 length is 17 residues. CDR3 in DNA: TGCGCCAGCAGCCGCGAAGGGGGCAGCGCTGGGGCCAACGTCCTGACTTTC. It codes for CASSREGGSAGANVLTF.

V and J are TRBV5-1 and TRBJ2-3, with TRBD2 matching over 7 bases. The junction had 4 bases not matched to a gene; V was cut back by 5 bases and J by 1 base. There are 14 residues in the CDR3. CDR1 SGHRS and CDR2 YFSETQ come from the germline V gene. The CDR3 coding sequence is TGCGCCAGCAGTATTGGGGGGGGCACAGATACGCAGTATTTT. This translates into CASSIGGGTDTQYF.

V gene TRBV3-1 (or the pseudogene TRBV3-2) combines with J gene TRBJ2-1, with 7 bases matching TRBD2. The junction had 7 bases not matched to a gene; V was cut back by 3 bases and J by 8 bases. The CDR3 has 14 amino acids. Per the germline V gene, CDR1 is LGHDT and CDR2 is YNNKEL (reference sequence). This CDR3 reads CASSQRTSGHEQFF. The CDR3 nucleotides read TGTGCCAGCAGCCAGAGGACTAGTGGACATGAGCAGTTCTTC.